This T cell receptor (beta chain) was captured by sequencing in a study of blood T cell repertoires in COVID-19. In the original analysis: Reference gene primer amplification in the assay estimated nucleated cell counts. Using immunoSEQ multiplex PCR, the repertoire was profiled, and TCRdb retains in-frame clones only, with some absent. V and J calls and clone size are as listed in that table; D and trimming were resolved from the DNA. The sample lists roughly 290,000 clones, 70% to 90% seen once, with under 2.5% in the top ten. Recruitment covered over 20 US areas and drew participants whose ages spanned 18 to 89 years. Which cohort a participant joined came from the clinical history participants gave. This CDR3 contains 16 residues. The ends lost 0 bases at V and 2 bases at J; junction bases unmatched: 3. Germline CDR1 reads SGDLS; CDR2 reads YYNGEE.

The clonotype was recovered from a young man who had recovered from COVID-19. Sequencing input: PBMCs or T cells enriched from blood (not recorded which). This rearrangement joins TRBV9 to TRBJ2-5, with 11 positions matching TRBD2. The CDR3 DNA follows: TGTGCCAGCAGCGTAGGACTAGCGGGGTTACAAGAGACCCAGTACTTC. Its translation is CASSVGLAGLQETQYF.